Below are 9 T cell receptor beta chains sequenced from a single sample in a study of blood T cells in healthy people across ages. Sample-barcoded 5' priming and a J-beta primer mix drove a second PCR of roughly 7 to 11 cycles. TCRdb re-derived calls from the 5' RACE reads in MiXCR, one entry per CDR3 protein. Among about 1.6 million distinct CDR3 sequences listed, about 31% were seen once. Material: blood. These receptors all come from a woman aged 25 to 39 in good health.

In DNA form, the CDR3 reads TGTGCCTCAAAAACGGGACTAGCGCCATTCGACGAGCAGTACTTC. Encoded protein: CASKTGLAPFDEQYF. The chain combines TRBV27 with TRBJ2-7, with TRBD2 matching 10 bases. Germline V lookup: CDR1 MNHEY, CDR2 SMNVEV (reference sequence). The V and J ends lost 11 bases and 5 bases, in that order; junction bases with no gene match: 15. The CDR3 is 15 residues long.

The chain joins TRBV20-1 to TRBJ1-1, with D perhaps TRBD1 (5 bases). This CDR3 contains 11 residues. V lost 0 bases to trimming and J lost 11 bases, with 10 bases between them. Germline-derived CDR1 and CDR2 are DFQATT and SNEGSKA (reference sequence). The CDR3 region has the DNA TGCAGTGCTAGAGATCAGGGCTCGGCTTTCTTT. It yields the protein CSARDQGSAFF.

The rearrangement links TRBV12-3 or TRBV12-4 to TRBJ2-7; TRBD2 aligns across 15 bases. V lost 5 bases, J lost 7 bases, and 9 bases stayed unmatched. This CDR3 comprises 16 residues. In nucleotides, the CDR3 is TGTGCCAGCAGTATCGGACTAGCGGGAGGGCCTCTGGAGCAGTACTTC. It yields the protein CASSIGLAGGPLEQYF.

This clonotype has more than one count but fewer than ten. The chain couples TRBV5-8 to TRBJ2-5, with 12 bases lining up with TRBD1. CDR1 is SGHTS, CDR2 YDEGEE, per germline. V was clipped by 6 bases and J by 4 bases; unmatched bases: 10. This CDR3 is 16 amino acids long. The CDR3 nucleotides read TGTGCCAGCACCCTGGGGGACAGGGGGCGCGGAGAGACCCAGTACTTC. It specifies CASTLGDRGRGETQYF.

The gene calls are TRBV5-1 and TRBJ2-7; D is unresolved. The germline gives CDR1 SGHRS, CDR2 YFSETQ. CDR3 length: 14 residues. Trimming stripped 3 bases from V and 5 bases from J, with 15 bases between. This CDR3 is CASSSNIKSNEQYF. CDR3 nucleotide sequence: TGCGCCAGCAGCTCGAATATTAAAAGCAACGAGCAGTACTTC.

About this clonotype itself: At one end the junction does not follow the germline gene, possibly because of a read error. The chain is built from TRBV10-3 and TRBJ1-2; D gene uncertain. CDR1 ENHRY and CDR2 SYGVKD come from the germline V gene. The CDR3 extends over 12 amino acids. CDR3 residues: CASSERADGYTF. DNA of the CDR3: TGTGCCAGCAGTGAGCGGGCAGATGGCTACACCTTC.

On this clonotype: With a much larger clone just one base away, this may be a read error. The chain recombines TRBV5-6 with TRBJ2-1, with D perhaps TRBD1 (5 bases). V lost 7 bases to trimming and J lost 6 bases, with 11 bases between them. The germline V gene has CDR1 SGHDT and CDR2 YYEEEE. The CDR3 spans 12 residues. Here the CDR3 reads CASGRQFNEQFF. Here the CDR3 DNA reads TGTGCCAGCGGCCGACAGTTCAATGAGCAGTTCTTC.

The rearrangement links TRBV6-4 to TRBJ2-3; D is unclear. V lost 4 bases and J 2 bases, leaving 10 bases between the germline ends. CDR1 and CDR2 from the germline V gene are MRHNA and SNTAGT. The CDR3 contains 14 residues. The CDR3 is CASSVKPNTDTQYF. CDR3 nucleotide sequence: TGTGCCAGCAGTGTAAAGCCGAACACAGATACGCAGTATTTT.

The V gene is TRBV28, the J gene TRBJ1-5; TRBD1 matches 8 bases. Trimming removed 3 bases from V and 3 bases from J; junction bases left unmatched: 16. CDR3 length: 19 residues. Germline CDR1 reads MDHEN; CDR2 reads SYDVKM. The DNA of the CDR3 is TGTGCCAGCAGTTTTCTTCCAGGGGGCGAGAGGCGAAACAATCAGCCCCAGCATTTT. This codes for CASSFLPGGERRNNQPQHF.